One T cell receptor beta chain is described in this entry. Its cognate antigen is unknown. Other DNA variants within this sample encode the same CDR3. This sample was taken from a study of cytomegalovirus exposure and HLA in healthy donors. About the research overall: Unique TCRs from HLA-typed donors, about 85 million of them, were held in an early data release.

V was pared by 3 bases and J by 7 bases, with 4 bases between. Germline V gives CDR1 MNHEY, CDR2 SMNVEV (reference sequence). The CDR3 has 12 amino acids. Study observations and caveats: Using the classifier, cytomegalovirus status was reportedly diagnosed with high specificity and sensitivity. Later work associated 17,000 or so TCR beta sequences with HLA alleles at 0.05 false discovery rate. A missense DCLRE1C variant was associated with V- and J-gene trimming of TCR beta chains in a later analysis, and an independent cohort replicated the association.

Both 60 Vbeta primers and 13 Jbeta primers went into the PCR. The method was immunoSEQ multiplex PCR; TCRdb's version includes in-frame clones alone and lacks a portion of them. The table has about 130,000 clones, around four fifths seen once. This TCR was recovered from a male donor in good health and CMV-seronegative. The rearrangement uses TRBV27 and TRBJ1-6; D not certain. The specimen was PBMCs. The CDR3 sequence is CASSFRNSPLHF. The CDR3 DNA reads TGTGCCAGCAGTTTCAGGAATTCACCCCTCCACTTT.